This TCR beta chain was sequenced in a study of early T cells in non-severe SARS-CoV-2 infection. Study context: Sequenced material consisted of bulk RNA (from unsorted whole blood), and chains were unpaired. Study-level results: The matching step, a VDJdb search, favored anti-spike CD8 responses and missed private and CD4 specificities.

Deletions cut 0 bases from V and 7 bases from J, with 9 bases between. The length of the CDR3 is 13 residues. Unique molecular identifiers (one per individual cDNA molecule) were attached. TCRdb redid the calling of the 5' RACE reads with MiXCR, one entry per CDR3 protein. This sample has some 70,000 distinct CDR3 sequences, with 12% found just once. There are a few counts of this clonotype. Its antigen is currently unknown. This sequence originates from an adult who was a healthcare worker with PCR-confirmed SARS-CoV-2 infection or an uninfected control (not recorded which). Sequenced: whole blood. The rearrangement links TRBV12-3 or TRBV12-4 to TRBJ1-1; D uncertain. DNA for the CDR3: TGTGCCAGCAGTTTAGCCGAATTCCGTGAAGCTTTCTTT. Its translation: CASSLAEFREAFF.